This T cell receptor (beta chain) was identified during a study of regulatory T cells in long-lasting Graves disease. For the study at large: Graves' patients with a new diagnosis had received antithyroid drugs under 3 months.

Assembly of TCR beta libraries relied on iRepertoire HTBI primers together with Arm-PCR of CDR3 regions. Per the original methods: Across samples, 60 to 75 TRBV and around 14 TRBJ segments were found. TCRdb passed the multiplex PCR reads through MiXCR, listing each CDR3 protein once. TCRdb, not the authors, supplied the V and J calls. Of about 530,000 distinct CDR3 sequences in the sample, 15% to 20% were seen once. This clonotype was counted only a few times. The time point denotes: newly diagnosed GD, antithyroid drugs for less than 3 months. PBMCs provided the RNA from which the TCR library was made. The same data also went into a second study, on T cells in Graves' hyperthyroidism and ophthalmopathy. That work adds: Researchers ran a first-round RT-PCR on the TCR CDR3 using the HTBI primer set. Most clonotypes expanded in thyroid above 0.001 were likewise present in blood.

This clonotype was obtained from a middle-aged woman with Graves disease. Here the sequenced sample was peripheral blood mononuclear cells (PBMCs), taken at new diagnosis, from a patient treated with antithyroid drugs.

The CDR3: CASREVGGGEYGYTF. CDR3 bases: TGTGCCAGCAGGGAAGTGGGGGGTGGGGAATATGGCTACACCTTC. This chain links TRBV11-2 with TRBJ1-2; possible D gene TRBD1, 5 bases. CDR3 size: 15 residues. The germline V gene encodes CDR1 SGHAT and CDR2 FQNNGV. V lost 6 bases to trimming and J lost 5 bases, with 19 bases between them.